Below, one T cell receptor beta chain is given with its context. Here immunoSEQ multiplex PCR was the method, and the copy in TCRdb shows in-frame clones only, minus some. The repertoire includes roughly 1,800 clones, almost 95% of them detected once, and over 0.75% sits in the top ten. The germline gives CDR1 MNHNS, CDR2 SASEGT. Trimming removed 9 bases from V and 0 bases from J; junction bases left unmatched: 8. The CDR3 is made up of 15 amino acids. Sample time point: week 3, after first cycle of checkpoint inhibitor. Blood was drawn before treatment and at week 3 after checkpoint blockade. At 12 weeks after first infusion, RECIST 1.1 defined response for most patients. These data originate in a study of blood T cell dynamics during melanoma immunotherapy. Study-level information: First-line therapy was either pembrolizumab or nivolumab with ipilimumab for metastatic melanoma.

The V and J genes are TRBV6-1 and TRBJ1-5; 7 bases are shared with TRBD1. This material consisted of effector memory CD8+ T cells from blood, taken from a patient treated with checkpoint blockade. This clonotype originated in a human donor with melanoma. The CDR3 here is CASSHRGPSNQPQHF. In DNA form, the CDR3 reads TGTGCCAGTTCACACAGGGGACCTAGCAATCAGCCCCAGCATTTT.